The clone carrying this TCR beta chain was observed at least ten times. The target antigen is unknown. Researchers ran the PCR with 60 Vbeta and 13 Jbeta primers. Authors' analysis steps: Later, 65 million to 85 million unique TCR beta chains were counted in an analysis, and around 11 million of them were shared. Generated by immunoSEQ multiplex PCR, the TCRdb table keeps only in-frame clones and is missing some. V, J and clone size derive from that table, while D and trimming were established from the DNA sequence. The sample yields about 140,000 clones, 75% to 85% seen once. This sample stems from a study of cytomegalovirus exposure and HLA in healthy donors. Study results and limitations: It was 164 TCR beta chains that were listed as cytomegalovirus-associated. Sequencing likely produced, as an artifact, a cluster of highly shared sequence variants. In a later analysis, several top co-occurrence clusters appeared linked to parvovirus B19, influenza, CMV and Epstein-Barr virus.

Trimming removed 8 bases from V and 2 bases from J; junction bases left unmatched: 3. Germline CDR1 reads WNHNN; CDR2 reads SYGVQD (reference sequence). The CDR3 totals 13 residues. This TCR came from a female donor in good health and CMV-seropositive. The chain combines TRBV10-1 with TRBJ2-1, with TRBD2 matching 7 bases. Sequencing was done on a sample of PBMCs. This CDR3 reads CASGGTTYNEQFF. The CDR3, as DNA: TGCGCCAGCGGAGGGACTACCTACAATGAGCAGTTCTTC.